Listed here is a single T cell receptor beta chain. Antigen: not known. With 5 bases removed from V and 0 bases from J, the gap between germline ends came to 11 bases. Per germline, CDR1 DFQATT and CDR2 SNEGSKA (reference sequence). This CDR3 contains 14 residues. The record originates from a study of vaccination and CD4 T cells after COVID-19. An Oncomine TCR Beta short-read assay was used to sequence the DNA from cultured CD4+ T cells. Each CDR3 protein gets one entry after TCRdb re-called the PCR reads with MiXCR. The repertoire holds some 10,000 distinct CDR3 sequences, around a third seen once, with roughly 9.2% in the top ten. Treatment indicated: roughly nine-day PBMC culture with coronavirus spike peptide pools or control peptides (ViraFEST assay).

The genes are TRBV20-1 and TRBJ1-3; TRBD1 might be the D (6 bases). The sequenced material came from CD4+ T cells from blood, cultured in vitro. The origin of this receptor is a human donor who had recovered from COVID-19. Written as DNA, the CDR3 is TGCAGTGCTGCCGACAGGCACTCTGGAAACACCATATATTTT. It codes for CSAADRHSGNTIYF.